This T cell receptor beta chain was captured by sequencing in a study of shared clonotypes between healthy human individuals. General study findings and limits: Genetic and exposure-history diversity was limited by the few donors. Clonotype sharing levels among donors were expected to vary with sequencing depth.

The CDR3 runs 13 residues. The germline V and J ends were trimmed by 5 bases and 1 base, with 8 bases remaining between them. CDR1 is SGHAT and CDR2 is FQNNGV in the germline V gene. Study processing details: Filtering was not the same, since immunoSEQ gave junction-only sequences without quality scores. Sequenced by immunoSEQ multiplex PCR; TCRdb stores in-frame clones only, minus some. V and J calls and clone size are those listed in that table; D and trimming were worked out from the DNA. The data hold hundreds of thousands of clones, with about 74% observed a single time. Comments on this clone: The target antigen is unknown.

The specimen sequenced was PBMCs. The chain recombines TRBV11-2 with TRBJ1-1; D is ambiguous. This TCR was recovered from a woman aged 35 to 49 in good health. Some clones in this sample may be carry-over from other donors' samples. CDR3 nucleotide sequence: TGTGCCAGCAGCCTTCACCCGAACACTGAAGCTTTCTTT. Its protein is CASSLHPNTEAFF. The entire variable domain, with the rest obtained from reference TRBV11-2 and TRBJ1-1, is as follows: EAGVAQSPRYKIIEKRQSVAFWCNPISGHATLYWYQQILGQGPKLLIQFQNNGVVDDSQLPKDRFSAERLKGVDSTLKIQPAKLEDSAVYLCASSLHPNTEAFFGQGTRLTVV.